Listed below are T cell receptor beta chains from one sample, sequenced in a study of T cells after yellow fever vaccination. TCRdb redid the calling of the 5' RACE reads with MiXCR, one entry per CDR3 protein. Of over 45,000 distinct CDR3 sequences detected, around 6.9% appear once; the ten largest clones hold less than 45%. Sample: CD8+ T cells sorted from PBMCs, taken on the day of the first yellow fever vaccination. These receptors all come from a man between 18 and 29 years old who received the YFV17D yellow fever vaccine. CDR3s include the opening cysteine and the closing phenylalanine or tryptophan. The order of the fields is J gene, V gene, clone size, D gene, CDR3 protein, CDR3 DNA. D genes are given only for firm matches. A row's size may be missing; if present it is once, few, many or a size class.

TRBJ2-1	TRBV24-1	-	-	CATSDTREQFF	TGTGCCACCAGTGATACCAGGGAGCAGTTCTTC
TRBJ2-1	TRBV12-3/TRBV12-4	-	-	CASSLGSAGGEQFF	TGTGCCAGCAGTTTAGGGTCGGCCGGGGGTGAGCAGTTCTTC
TRBJ1-1	TRBV7-9	few	TRBD1	CASSPTGQGLSEAFF	TGTGCCAGCAGCCCAACGGGACAGGGGTTGTCTGAAGCTTTCTTT
TRBJ1-1	TRBV7-9	many	-	CASSLGPTEAFF	TGTGCCAGCAGCCTAGGACCGACTGAAGCTTTCTTT
TRBJ1-2	TRBV28	few	-	CASSFVPGINYGYTF	TGTGCCAGCAGTTTTGTTCCAGGGATTAACTATGGCTACACCTTC
TRBJ1-1	TRBV27	-	-	CASSYGGLGTEAFF	TGTGCCAGCAGTTACGGGGGGCTTGGCACTGAAGCTTTCTTT
TRBJ2-3	TRBV7-2	many	-	CASTASFSGLLSDTQYF	TGTGCCAGCACCGCGTCATTTTCGGGACTGCTGTCAGATACGCAGTATTTT
TRBJ2-7	TRBV7-9	many	-	CAGGGTGIYEQYF	TGTGCCGGGGGGGGGACAGGCATCTACGAGCAGTACTTC
TRBJ1-5	TRBV4-1	many	-	CASSLQGNQPQHF	TGCGCCAGCAGCTTACAGGGTAATCAGCCCCAGCATTTT
TRBJ1-5	TRBV6-5	many	-	CASSIASNQPQHF	TGTGCCAGCAGCATCGCTAGCAATCAGCCCCAGCATTTT
TRBJ2-6	TRBV20-1	few	-	CSAPRVRNGANVLTF	TGCAGTGCGCCCCGGGTCAGGAATGGGGCCAACGTCCTGACTTTC
TRBJ2-7	TRBV4-2	many	-	CASSQVGIYEQYF	TGTGCCAGCAGCCAAGTGGGAATCTACGAGCAGTACTTC
TRBJ1-5	TRBV19	-	-	CASNSDRTRPQHF	TGTGCCAGTAATTCCGACAGGACCCGGCCCCAGCATTTT
TRBJ1-1	TRAV2	few	-	CARVRDTEAFF	TGTGCTAGGGTTCGCGACACTGAAGCTTTCTTT
TRBJ1-4	TRBV27	few	-	CASSLLGSGTTNEKLFF	TGTGCCAGCAGTCTCCTTGGGTCTGGGACAACTAATGAAAAACTGTTTTTT
TRBJ1-2	TRBV7-8	many	-	CASSLAAGPAGGYTF	TGTGCCAGCAGCTTAGCCGCGGGGCCGGCGGGGGGCTACACCTTC
TRBJ2-2	TRBV29-1	many	-	CSVEGRFTGELFF	TGCAGCGTTGAGGGCAGATTCACCGGGGAGCTGTTTTTT
TRBJ1-5	TRBV12-3/TRBV12-4	-	TRBD1	CASSWDRGQVQPQHF	TGTGCCAGCAGTTGGGACAGGGGGCAAGTTCAGCCCCAGCATTTT
TRBJ2-7	TRBV4-1	-	-	CASSQDFTGPYFSYEQYF	TGCGCCAGCAGCCAAGATTTTACAGGCCCGTATTTTTCCTACGAGCAGTACTTC
TRBJ1-1	TRBV7-2	-	-	CASSHPGGLNTEAFF	TGTGCCAGCAGCCACCCCGGAGGGCTGAACACTGAAGCTTTCTTT
TRBJ2-1	TRBV5-5	many	-	CASSLWQGHEQFF	TGTGCCAGCAGCTTGTGGCAGGGCCATGAGCAGTTCTTC
TRBJ2-3	TRBV7-9	-	-	CASSFYGGDTDTQYF	TGTGCCAGCAGCTTTTACGGGGGCGACACAGATACGCAGTATTTT
TRBJ2-3	TRBV5-8	few	-	CASSFLVESF	TGTGCCAGCAGCTTTTTAGTCGAGTCTTTT
TRBJ1-1	TRBV7-3	-	-	CASSLMGDTEAFF	TGTGCCAGCAGCTTAATGGGGGACACTGAAGCTTTCTTT
TRBJ1-1	TRBV19	many	-	CASMLGTNTEAFF	TGTGCCAGTATGCTGGGGACGAACACTGAAGCTTTCTTT
TRBJ1-6	TRBV19	few	TRBD1	CASSGTGDYNSPLHF	TGTGCCAGTAGTGGGACAGGGGACTATAATTCACCCCTCCACTTT